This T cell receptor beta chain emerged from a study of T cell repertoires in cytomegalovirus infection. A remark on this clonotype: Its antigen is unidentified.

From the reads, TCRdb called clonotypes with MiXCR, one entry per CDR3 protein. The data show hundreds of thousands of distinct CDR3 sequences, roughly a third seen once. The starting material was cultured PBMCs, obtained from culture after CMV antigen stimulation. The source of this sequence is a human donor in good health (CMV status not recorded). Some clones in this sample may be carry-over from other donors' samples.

This CDR3 is CASSTPDRGRGEQFF. The CDR3, as DNA: TGTGCCAGCAGCACCCCCGACAGGGGAAGGGGTGAGCAGTTCTTC. This chain connects TRBV6-2 or TRBV6-3 to TRBJ2-1, with 8 bases fitting TRBD1. The germline V gene has CDR1 MNHEY and CDR2 SVGEGT. This CDR3 spans 15 amino acids. Trimming took 6 bases from V and 9 from J; bases not matched to a gene: 13.